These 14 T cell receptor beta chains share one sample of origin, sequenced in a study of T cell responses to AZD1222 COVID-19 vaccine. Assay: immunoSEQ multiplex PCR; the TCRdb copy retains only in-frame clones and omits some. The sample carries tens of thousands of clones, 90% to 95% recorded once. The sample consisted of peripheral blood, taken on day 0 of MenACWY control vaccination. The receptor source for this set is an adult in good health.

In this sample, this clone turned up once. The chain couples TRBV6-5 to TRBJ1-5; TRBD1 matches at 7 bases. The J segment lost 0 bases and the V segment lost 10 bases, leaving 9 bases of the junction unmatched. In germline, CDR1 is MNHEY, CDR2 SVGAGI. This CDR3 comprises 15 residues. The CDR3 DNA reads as TGTGCCACTGCCCCGACAGGGAATAGCAATCAGCCCCAGCATTTT. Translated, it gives CATAPTGNSNQPQHF.

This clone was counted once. In DNA, the CDR3 is TGTGCCAGCAGCTCGGACGGGGGCAATCAGCCCCAGCATTTT. Protein: CASSSDGGNQPQHF. The genes are TRBV7-9 and TRBJ1-5; no reliable D call. The germline gives CDR1 SEHNR, CDR2 FQNEAQ (reference sequence). The CDR3 is 14 amino acids. V was clipped by 4 bases and J by 2 bases, with 9 bases between them.

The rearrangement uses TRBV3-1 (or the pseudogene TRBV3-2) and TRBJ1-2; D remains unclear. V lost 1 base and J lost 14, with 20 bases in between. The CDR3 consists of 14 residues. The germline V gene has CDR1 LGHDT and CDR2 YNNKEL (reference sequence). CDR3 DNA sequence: TGTGCCAGCAGCCAAGTGTCCGGTATTGGGCGGAGGACCTTC. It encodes CASSQVSGIGRRTF.

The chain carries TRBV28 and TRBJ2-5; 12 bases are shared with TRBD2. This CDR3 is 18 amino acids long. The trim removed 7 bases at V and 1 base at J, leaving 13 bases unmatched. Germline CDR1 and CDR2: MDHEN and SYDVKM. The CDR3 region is CASIRGLAGGLTQETQYF. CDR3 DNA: TGTGCCAGCATCCGGGGGCTAGCGGGAGGGTTAACCCAAGAGACCCAGTACTTC. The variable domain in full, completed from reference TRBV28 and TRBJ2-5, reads DVKVTQSSRYLVKRTGEKVFLECVQDMDHENMFWYRQDPGLGLRLIYFSYDVKMKEKGDIPEGYSVSREKKERFSLILESASTNQTSMYLCASIRGLAGGLTQETQYFGPGTRLLVL.

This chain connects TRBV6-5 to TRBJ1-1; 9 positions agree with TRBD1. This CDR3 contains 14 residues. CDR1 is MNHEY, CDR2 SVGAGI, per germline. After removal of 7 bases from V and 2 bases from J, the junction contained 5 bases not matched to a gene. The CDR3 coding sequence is TGTGCCAGCACTAGCACAGGGGGCAACACTGAAGCTTTCTTT. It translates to CASTSTGGNTEAFF.

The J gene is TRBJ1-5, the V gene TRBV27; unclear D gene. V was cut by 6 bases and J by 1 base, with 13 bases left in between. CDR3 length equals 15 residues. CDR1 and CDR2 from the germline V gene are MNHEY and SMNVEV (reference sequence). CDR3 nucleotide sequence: TGTGCCAGCAGGCCCGGATCGCTGAGCAATCAGCCCCAGCATTTT. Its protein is CASRPGSLSNQPQHF.

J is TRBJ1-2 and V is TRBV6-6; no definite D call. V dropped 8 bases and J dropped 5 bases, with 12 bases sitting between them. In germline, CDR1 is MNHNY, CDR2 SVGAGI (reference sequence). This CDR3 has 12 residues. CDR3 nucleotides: TGTGCCAGCCAGCCGGGGTCGTATGGCTACACCTTC. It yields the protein CASQPGSYGYTF.

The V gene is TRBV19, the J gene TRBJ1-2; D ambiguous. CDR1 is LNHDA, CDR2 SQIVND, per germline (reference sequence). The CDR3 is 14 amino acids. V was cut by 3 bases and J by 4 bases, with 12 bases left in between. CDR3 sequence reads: CASSIPAGSYGYTF. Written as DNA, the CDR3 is TGTGCCAGTAGTATTCCCGCCGGTTCCTATGGCTACACCTTC.

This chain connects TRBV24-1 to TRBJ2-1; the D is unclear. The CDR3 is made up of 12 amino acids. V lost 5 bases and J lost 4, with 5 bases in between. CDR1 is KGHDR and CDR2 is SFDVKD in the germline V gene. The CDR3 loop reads CATSGPYNEQFF. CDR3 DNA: TGTGCCACCAGTGGGCCTTACAATGAGCAGTTCTTC.

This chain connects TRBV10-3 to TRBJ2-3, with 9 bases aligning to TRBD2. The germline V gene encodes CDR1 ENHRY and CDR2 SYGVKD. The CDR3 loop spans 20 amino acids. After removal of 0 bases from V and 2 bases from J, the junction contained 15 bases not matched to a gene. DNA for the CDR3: TGTGCCATCAGTGAGTCGCGGGGGGGCCCTAATTTGCCGTCCACAGATACGCAGTATTTT. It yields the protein CAISESRGGPNLPSTDTQYF.

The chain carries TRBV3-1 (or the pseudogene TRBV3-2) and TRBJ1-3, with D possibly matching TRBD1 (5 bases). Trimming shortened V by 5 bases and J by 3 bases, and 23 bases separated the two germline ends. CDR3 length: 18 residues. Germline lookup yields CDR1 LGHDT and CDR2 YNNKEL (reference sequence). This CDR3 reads CASSYTTGTSTGGNTIYF. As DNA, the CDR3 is TGTGCCAGCAGCTACACTACCGGGACTTCGACGGGTGGAAACACCATATATTTT.

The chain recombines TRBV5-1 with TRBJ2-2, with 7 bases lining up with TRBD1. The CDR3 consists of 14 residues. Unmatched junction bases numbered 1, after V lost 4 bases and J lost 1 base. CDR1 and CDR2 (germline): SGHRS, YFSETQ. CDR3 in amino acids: CASSRDRNTGELFF. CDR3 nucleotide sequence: TGCGCCAGCAGCCGGGACAGGAACACCGGGGAGCTGTTTTTT.

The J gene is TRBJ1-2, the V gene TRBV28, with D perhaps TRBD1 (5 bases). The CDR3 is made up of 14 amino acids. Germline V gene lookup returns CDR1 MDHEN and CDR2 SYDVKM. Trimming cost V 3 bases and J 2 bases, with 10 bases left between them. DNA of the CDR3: TGTGCCAGCAGTTTGGCCGCAGGGAACTATGGCTACACCTTC. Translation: CASSLAAGNYGYTF.

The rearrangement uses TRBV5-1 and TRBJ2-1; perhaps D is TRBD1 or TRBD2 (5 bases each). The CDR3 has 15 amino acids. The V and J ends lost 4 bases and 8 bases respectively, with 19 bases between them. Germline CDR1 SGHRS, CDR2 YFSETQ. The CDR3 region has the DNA TGCGCCAGCAGCCACGGGACGGACCCCCAGGATGAGCAGTTCTTC. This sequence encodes CASSHGTDPQDEQFF.